This TCR beta chain was obtained from a study of cytomegalovirus exposure and HLA in healthy donors. Regarding the study as a whole: The study designated 150 to 200 TCR beta chains cytomegalovirus-associated. Cytomegalovirus status, reportedly, was diagnosed with high specificity and sensitivity by the classifier.

Details on this clone: Its antigen is unidentified.

The method was immunoSEQ multiplex PCR; TCRdb's version includes in-frame clones alone and lacks a portion of them. Of approximately 200,000 clones listed, around nine tenths are singletons. Trimming stripped 0 bases from V and 2 bases from J, with 11 bases between. The CDR3 contains 15 residues. Germline CDR1 reads SGHTS; CDR2 reads YDEGEE. This chain uses TRBV5-8 with TRBJ1-2; tentative D call: TRBD1 (6 bases). The clonotype comes from a woman aged 18-29 years in good health and CMV-seronegative. The specimen sequenced was PBMCs. The CDR3 loop reads CASSLAAGENYGYTF. As DNA, the CDR3 is TGTGCCAGCAGCTTGGCGGCAGGGGAGAACTATGGCTACACCTTC.